These T cell receptor beta chains were read from a single sample in a study of blood T cell repertoires in COVID-19. TCRdb keeps only in-frame clones here, not all; method: immunoSEQ multiplex PCR. The sample comprises 80,000 to 90,000 clones, around 88% of which are singletons, and more than 1% rests with the top ten. The sequenced material came from peripheral blood. The receptors were gathered from an elderly man with active or convalescent COVID-19. Both conserved end residues are part of each CDR3. D genes are given only for firm matches. Part of the rows lack a size; the others show once, few, many or a class for expanded clones.

D gene	J gene	clone size	V gene	CDR3 protein	CDR3 DNA
NA	TRBJ1-5	NA	TRBV30	CAWSVRDNQPQHF	TGTGCCTGGAGTGTACGCGACAATCAGCCCCAGCATTTT
NA	TRBJ2-2	NA	TRBV18	CASSPPARGGAGELFF	TGTGCCAGCTCACCACCGGCTCGAGGAGGGGCCGGGGAGCTGTTTTTT
NA	TRBJ2-3	NA	TRBV12-3/TRBV12-4	CASRSMSTDTQYF	TGTGCCAGCAGGTCTATGTCCACAGATACGCAGTATTTT
NA	TRBJ1-5	NA	TRBV6-1	CASSVGIWGDGNQPQHF	TGTGCCAGCAGTGTCGGGATTTGGGGTGATGGCAATCAGCCCCAGCATTTT
TRBD1	TRBJ1-1	NA	TRBV5-6	CASSSLRDRGLNTEAFF	TGTGCCAGCAGCTCCTTGCGGGACAGGGGTTTGAACACTGAAGCTTTCTTT
NA	TRBJ1-2	NA	TRBV6-5	CASTERWPNYGYTF	TGTGCCAGCACCGAGAGGTGGCCTAACTATGGCTACACCTTC
NA	TRBJ2-1	NA	TRBV4-1	CASSPSGFPSYNEQFF	TGCGCCAGCAGCCCCTCAGGGTTCCCCTCCTACAATGAGCAGTTCTTC
TRBD2	TRBJ2-7	NA	TRBV3-1/TRBV3-2	CASSHTSRREWSHEQYF	TGTGCCAGCAGCCATACAAGTCGGCGGGAGTGGTCCCACGAGCAGTACTTC
TRBD2	TRBJ2-7	NA	TRBV29-1	CSASGGLPGEQYF	TGCAGCGCCTCCGGGGGGTTGCCGGGCGAGCAGTACTTC
NA	TRBJ2-5	NA	TRBV3-1/TRBV3-2	CASSRMRQETQYF	TGTGCCAGCAGCCGGATGAGGCAAGAGACCCAGTACTTC
TRBD2	TRBJ2-1	NA	TRBV10-3	CAISPEAGASNEQFF	TGTGCCATCAGTCCCGAAGCGGGAGCTTCAAATGAGCAGTTCTTC
NA	TRBJ2-3	NA	TRBV18	CASSYTGTPDTQYF	TGTGCCAGCTCGTACACAGGGACCCCAGATACGCAGTATTTT
NA	TRBJ2-7	NA	TRBV7-9	CASSPGEQYF	TGTGCCAGCAGCCCCGGCGAGCAGTACTTC
TRBD2	TRBJ2-2	NA	TRBV18	CASSPARLARNTGELFF	TGTGCCAGCTCACCAGCCAGACTAGCGCGGAACACCGGGGAGCTGTTTTTT
TRBD1	TRBJ1-2	NA	TRBV7-6	CASSLGWGQGEDYGYTF	TGTGCCAGCAGCTTAGGATGGGGGCAGGGGGAAGACTATGGCTACACCTTC
NA	TRBJ1-2	NA	TRBV10-3	CATHGDGGASGYTF	TGTGCCACCCACGGGGACGGGGGGGCCTCTGGCTACACCTTC
NA	TRBJ1-4	NA	TRBV3-1/TRBV3-2	CASSRQPGNEKLFF	TGTGCCAGCAGCCGACAGCCAGGGAATGAAAAACTGTTTTTT
NA	TRBJ1-1	NA	TRBV6-5	CASSYSPRNTEAFF	TGTGCCAGCAGTTACTCGCCCAGGAACACTGAAGCTTTCTTT
TRBD2	TRBJ2-7	NA	TRBV4-3	CASSPTSGIVYEQYF	TGCGCCAGCAGCCCGACTAGCGGGATAGTCTACGAGCAGTACTTC
NA	TRBJ2-3	NA	TRBV7-3	CASSIGVSGGTDTQYF	TGTGCCAGCAGCATAGGGGTTAGCGGAGGCACAGATACGCAGTATTTT
NA	TRBJ1-3	NA	TRBV7-3	CASSDSGNGNTIYF	TGTGCCAGCAGTGACTCGGGGAATGGAAACACCATATATTTT
NA	TRBJ2-3	NA	TRBV21-1	CASSKAGGTDTQYF	TGTGCCAGCAGCAAAGCGGGCGGCACAGATACGCAGTATTTT
NA	TRBJ1-1	once	TRBV6-2/TRBV6-3	CASSYQVTEAFF	TGTGCCAGCAGTTACCAGGTCACTGAAGCTTTCTTT
NA	TRBJ2-1	NA	TRBV14	CASSQFISGAVNEQFF	TGTGCCAGCAGCCAATTCATTTCGGGAGCTGTCAATGAGCAGTTCTTC
NA	TRBJ2-3	NA	TRBV3-1/TRBV3-2	CASSQGAGDTQYF	TGTGCCAGCAGCCAAGGAGCGGGAGATACGCAGTATTTT
NA	TRBJ2-7	NA	TRBV28	CASSPEGAYEQYF	TGTGCCAGCAGTCCCGAAGGGGCCTACGAGCAGTACTTC
NA	TRBJ1-2	NA	TRBV7-2	CASSPNTGYRGYTF	TGTGCCAGCAGCCCGAATACAGGGTATCGAGGCTACACCTTC
TRBD2	TRBJ2-7	once	TRBV27	CASGAWTSGTYEQYF	TGTGCCAGCGGAGCGTGGACTAGCGGGACCTACGAGCAGTACTTC
TRBD1	TRBJ2-7	NA	TRBV27	CASSPGQALATYEQYF	TGTGCCAGCAGTCCGGGACAGGCCTTAGCGACCTACGAGCAGTACTTC
NA	TRBJ1-1	few	TRBV30	CAWDSGTRNTEAFF	TGTGCCTGGGACTCCGGGACACGTAACACTGAAGCTTTCTTT
NA	TRBJ2-4	NA	TRBV5-1	CASSLSSGEGNIQYF	TGCGCCAGCAGCTTGTCCTCAGGGGAAGGAAACATTCAGTACTTC
TRBD1	TRBJ2-1	NA	TRBV7-2	CASTLDRGNEQFF	TGTGCCAGCACCTTAGACAGGGGCAATGAGCAGTTCTTC
NA	TRBJ2-3	NA	TRBV19	CASSSGRSGSDTQYF	TGTGCCAGTAGCTCCGGGAGATCGGGATCAGATACGCAGTATTTT
TRBD2	TRBJ2-1	NA	TRBV9	CASSVAMASGGSYNEQFF	TGTGCCAGCAGCGTAGCTATGGCTAGCGGAGGCTCCTACAATGAGCAGTTCTTC
NA	TRBJ2-3	once	TRBV21-1	CASSKNEPLSSQYF	TGTGCCAGCAGCAAAAATGAGCCCCTTTCCTCGCAGTATTTT
TRBD2	TRBJ2-5	NA	TRBV4-1	CASSQSASRAGHQETQYF	TGCGCCAGCAGCCAATCCGCCTCTCGAGCGGGACACCAAGAGACCCAGTACTTC
TRBD2	TRBJ2-1	NA	TRBV5-6	CASSGTGTSGFNEQFF	TGTGCCAGCAGCGGGACCGGGACTAGCGGGTTCAATGAGCAGTTCTTC
TRBD1	TRBJ1-2	NA	TRBV5-6	CASSLARGRVPNYGYTF	TGTGCCAGCAGCTTGGCCAGGGGGCGCGTCCCTAACTATGGCTACACCTTC
TRBD2	TRBJ2-5	NA	TRBV6-2/TRBV6-3	CASSYNSGRAGEETQYF	TGTGCCAGCAGTTACAACAGCGGGAGGGCCGGGGAAGAGACCCAGTACTTC
TRBD2	TRBJ2-1	NA	TRBV29-1	CSVAGGASSSYNEQFF	TGCAGCGTTGCGGGGGGGGCTTCGAGCTCCTACAATGAGCAGTTCTTC
NA	TRBJ1-1	NA	TRBV3-1/TRBV3-2	CASSPSISGLSEAFF	TGTGCCAGCAGCCCATCAATCTCAGGGCTGTCTGAAGCTTTCTTT
TRBD1	TRBJ2-3	NA	TRBV4-2	CASSQQTGGRGDTQYF	TGTGCCAGCAGCCAACAGACAGGGGGCAGAGGGGATACGCAGTATTTT
TRBD2	TRBJ2-1	NA	TRBV5-1	CASSLGPRAGSVDEQFF	TGCGCCAGCAGCTTGGGCCCGAGAGCGGGGTCTGTGGATGAGCAGTTCTTC
NA	TRBJ1-2	NA	TRBV3-1/TRBV3-2	CASSDTGTTSYTF	TGTGCCAGCAGCGATACCGGGACAACGAGCTACACCTTC
TRBD2	TRBJ2-1	NA	TRBV19	CASRTLAGGPYEQFF	TGTGCCAGTAGAACCCTAGCGGGAGGGCCTTATGAGCAGTTCTTC
TRBD2	TRBJ2-7	NA	TRBV10-3	CAISEVTSGRYEQYF	TGTGCCATCAGTGAGGTAACTAGCGGGCGGTACGAGCAGTACTTC
NA	TRBJ2-1	NA	TRBV5-8	CASSFIAVAYNEQFF	TGTGCCAGCAGCTTTATTGCGGTGGCCTACAATGAGCAGTTCTTC
TRBD1	TRBJ1-1	NA	TRBV7-2	CASSGMGTGGSIFF	TGTGCCAGCAGCGGAATGGGGACAGGCGGAAGTATCTTCTTT
TRBD1	TRBJ2-2	NA	TRBV5-1	CASSLGPQGAGELFF	TGCGCCAGCAGCTTGGGACCACAGGGGGCCGGGGAGCTGTTTTTT
NA	TRBJ2-7	NA	TRBV12-3/TRBV12-4	CASSFGGYEQYF	TGTGCCAGCAGTTTTGGCGGCTACGAGCAGTACTTC
NA	TRBJ1-1	NA	TRBV7-8	CASSPTRVENTEAFF	TGTGCCAGCAGCCCTACTAGAGTGGAGAACACTGAAGCTTTCTTT
NA	TRBJ1-4	NA	TRBV4-1	CASSLQGTNEKLFF	TGCGCCAGCAGCCTCCAGGGGACTAATGAAAAACTGTTTTTT